These 22 T cell receptor beta chains were all obtained from the same sample, sequenced in a study of T cell repertoires in cytomegalovirus infection. One entry per CDR3 protein, called by TCRdb with MiXCR from the reads. The sample carries roughly 80,000 distinct CDR3 sequences, around 25% recorded once. Their cognate antigens are unknown. The sequencing used CD8+ T cells from cultured PBMCs, collected from culture after CMV antigen stimulation. Receptors originate from a human donor in good health (CMV status not recorded). Some clones in this sample may be carry-over from other donors' samples.

The sample holds one count of this clonotype. The junction does not match germline at one end; this may be a read error. This chain joins TRBV6-2 or TRBV6-3 and TRBJ1-2, with D possibly TRBD1 on 5 matching bases. The CDR3 is made up of 11 amino acids. Germline V gene sequence: CDR1 MNHEY, CDR2 SVGEGT. The chain's CDR3 is CASSYPTDSAF. The CDR3 region has the DNA TGTGCCAGCAGTTACCCGACAGACTCAGCCTTC.

The V gene is TRBV5-1, the J gene TRBJ1-1; 9 bases line up with TRBD1. CDR3 length: 16 residues. The germline V gene has CDR1 SGHRS and CDR2 YFSETQ. V lost 4 bases to trimming and J lost 0 bases; unmatched junction nucleotides: 7. CDR3 DNA sequence: TGCGCCAGCAGCATCGCGGGGACAGGGATGAACACTGAAGCTTTCTTT. Encoded protein: CASSIAGTGMNTEAFF.

This clonotype was found many times. The chain uses TRBV7-2 and TRBJ2-3; D is unresolved. Germline V gene sequence: CDR1 SGHTA, CDR2 FQGNSA. CDR3 size: 13 residues. V was clipped by 1 base and J by 3 bases, with 5 bases between them. Here the CDR3 reads CASSLVTTDTQYF. CDR3 coding DNA: TGTGCCAGCAGCTTAGTAACTACAGATACGCAGTATTTT.

This clonotype was found many times. This chain uses TRBV7-6 with TRBJ2-2; possible D gene TRBD1, 5 bases. Germline assignment: CDR1 SGHVS and CDR2 FNYEAQ. The V end lost 3 bases, the J end lost 1 base, and 12 bases lay between the germline ends. The CDR3 is made up of 16 amino acids. The CDR3 sequence: CASSLDISGNTGELFF. For the CDR3, the DNA is TGTGCCAGCAGCTTGGACATCTCCGGGAACACCGGGGAGCTGTTTTTT.

The rearrangement uses TRBV19 and TRBJ2-1; tentative D call: TRBD2 (5 bases). Germline CDR1 and CDR2: LNHDA and SQIVND (reference sequence). CDR3 length: 12 amino acids. Trimming removed 6 bases at V and 6 bases at J, with 9 bases between. The DNA of the CDR3 is TGTGCCAGTAGACTAGAGGGCAATGAGCAGTTCTTC. Translated: CASRLEGNEQFF.

The V gene is TRBV5-1, the J gene TRBJ1-6; D unresolved. V was clipped by 1 base and J by 9 bases, with 14 bases between them. Germline CDR1 reads SGHRS; CDR2 reads YFSETQ. This CDR3 comprises 15 residues. The chain's CDR3 is CASSLSLGGSSPLHF. The CDR3 bases are TGCGCCAGCAGCTTGAGTCTGGGAGGTAGTTCACCCCTCCACTTT.

The sample holds a few counts of this clonotype. V and J are TRBV7-9 and TRBJ2-5; 7 nucleotides line up with TRBD1. Germline V CDR1 and CDR2: SEHNR, FQNEAQ (reference sequence). CDR3 length equals 15 residues. With V trimmed by 0 bases and J by 3 bases, 4 bases remained unmatched. CDR3: CASSLAGTDKETQYF. DNA for the CDR3: TGTGCCAGCAGCTTAGCCGGGACAGATAAAGAGACCCAGTACTTC.

This clonotype turned up a few times. This chain connects TRBV11-2 to TRBJ2-3, with D unresolved. The germline V and J ends were trimmed by 6 bases and 2 bases, with 6 bases remaining between them. The germline gives CDR1 SGHAT, CDR2 FQNNGV. This CDR3 region has 12 residues. The CDR3 loop reads CASRRITDTQYF. CDR3 DNA sequence: TGTGCCAGCAGGAGAATCACAGATACGCAGTATTTT.

V gene TRBV28 combines with J gene TRBJ1-1; possibly TRBD1 for D (5 bases). The germline gives CDR1 MDHEN, CDR2 SYDVKM. The CDR3 has 14 residues. The ends were cut back, 4 bases at V and 6 bases at J, with 15 bases in the middle. CDR3 sequence: CASSSPTGEPEAFF. For the CDR3, the DNA is TGTGCCAGCAGTTCTCCGACGGGGGAGCCTGAAGCTTTCTTT.

This clonotype has a count of ten or more. The chain carries TRBV7-6 and TRBJ2-7; D perhaps matches TRBD1 (6 bases). This CDR3 is built from 14 residues. The germline gives CDR1 SGHVS, CDR2 FNYEAQ. With 5 bases removed from V and 2 bases from J, the gap between germline ends came to 13 bases. Written as DNA, the CDR3 is TGTGCCAGCAGCCGAACCGGGACACCCTACGAGCAGTACTTC. Translating it yields CASSRTGTPYEQYF. The full variable domain, its missing parts supplied by reference TRBV7-6 and TRBJ2-7, is GAGVSQSPRYKVTKRGQDVALRCDPISGHVSLYWYRQALGQGPEFLTYFNYEAQQDKSGLPNDRFSAERPEGSISTLTIQRTEQRDSAMYRCASSRTGTPYEQYFGPGTRLTVT.

This clonotype has only a few counts. The rearrangement joins TRBV4-3 to TRBJ1-1; possibly TRBD1 for D (5 bases). CDR1 and CDR2 (germline): LGHNA, YSLEER. This CDR3 region has 14 residues. Trimming cost V 0 bases and J 6 bases, with 11 bases left between them. The CDR3 bases are TGCGCCAGCAGCCAAGATCGGGAGGGACCTGAAGCTTTCTTT. It translates to CASSQDREGPEAFF.

The chain combines TRBV20-1 with TRBJ2-3; possibly TRBD1 for D (7 bases). The CDR3 runs 12 residues. CDR1 is DFQATT and CDR2 is SNEGSKA in the germline V gene (reference sequence). The CDR3 here is CIGGGRTDTQYF. In DNA form, the CDR3 reads TGCATCGGAGGGGGCAGGACAGATACGCAGTATTTT.

V and J are TRBV19 and TRBJ2-3, with D maybe TRBD2 (5 bases). CDR1 LNHDA and CDR2 SQIVND come from the germline V gene (reference sequence). The CDR3 sequence is 13 residues long. Deletions cut 5 bases from V and 5 bases from J, with 11 bases between. The CDR3 nucleotides read TGTGCCAGTAGTTGGCGAAGCGGAGATACGCAGTATTTT. This sequence encodes CASSWRSGDTQYF.

V gene TRBV29-1 combines with J gene TRBJ2-7; possibly TRBD2 for D (7 bases). The CDR3 consists of 12 residues. Trimming removed 6 bases from V and 4 bases from J, with 13 bases in between. Germline CDR1 and CDR2: SQVTM and ANQGSEA. The CDR3 spells CSVSRGGYEQYF. The CDR3 DNA follows: TGCAGCGTCTCTAGGGGGGGGTACGAGCAGTACTTC.

This clonotype was picked up a small number of times. The chain joins TRBV12-3 or TRBV12-4 to TRBJ1-5, with 12 bases fitting TRBD1. V was pared by 6 bases and J by 15 bases, with 9 bases of the junction left unmatched. This CDR3 has 13 residues. The CDR3 protein is CASSYGTGGAGHF. The CDR3 DNA is TGTGCCAGCAGCTACGGGACAGGGGGCGCGGGGCATTTT.

This clonotype has ten or more counts. The V gene is TRBV7-9, the J gene TRBJ2-6; no clear D. Germline V gene data show CDR1 as SEHNR and CDR2 as FQNEAQ (reference sequence). The CDR3 extends over 14 amino acids. Trimming removed 3 bases at V and 9 bases at J, with 12 bases between. Written as DNA, the CDR3 is TGTGCCAGCAGCTTCGTTGACGGAGACAACGTCCTGACTTTC. It specifies CASSFVDGDNVLTF.

The genes are TRBV30 and TRBJ1-6; D is possibly TRBD1 (6 bases). The CDR3 consists of 13 residues. The V and J ends lost 3 bases and 11 bases respectively, with 14 bases between them. Per germline, CDR1 GTSNPN and CDR2 SVGIG (reference sequence). The CDR3 nucleotides read TGTGCCTGGAGGGGGGCCTCGGGAACACCCCTCCACTTT. Amino acid sequence: CAWRGASGTPLHF. The full variable domain, its missing parts supplied by reference TRBV30 and TRBJ1-6, is SQTIHQWPATLVQPVGSPLSLECTVEGTSNPNLYWYRQAAGRGLQLLFYSVGIGQISSEVPQNLSASRPQDRQFILSSKKLLLSDSGFYLCAWRGASGTPLHFGNGTRLTVT.

V gene TRBV28 combines with J gene TRBJ1-5, with D possibly matching TRBD1 (6 bases). Germline V gene sequence: CDR1 MDHEN, CDR2 SYDVKM. V lost 6 bases and J 3 bases, leaving 12 bases between the germline ends. The CDR3 consists of 14 residues. The CDR3: CASSPTGYNQPQHF. The CDR3 DNA follows: TGTGCCAGCAGCCCAACAGGGTACAATCAGCCCCAGCATTTT.

The chain combines TRBV10-3 with TRBJ2-1; possibly TRBD1 or TRBD2 for D (5 bases each). CDR1 is ENHRY, CDR2 SYGVKD, per germline. Trimming stripped 0 bases from V and 7 bases from J, with 13 bases between. This CDR3 has 15 amino acids. CDR3 residues: CAISESDNGGNEQFF. DNA for the CDR3: TGTGCCATCAGTGAGTCGGATAATGGGGGTAATGAGCAGTTCTTC.

The CDR3 nucleotides are TGTGCCAGCAGCCTAAGCGGGAGACAAGATAACCAGTACTTC. Translated, it gives CASSLSGRQDNQYF. The chain combines TRBV12-3 or TRBV12-4 with TRBJ2-5; 8 bases match TRBD2. CDR3 length: 14 amino acids. The V gene end was trimmed by 6 bases and the J gene end by 10 bases; junction bases not matched to a gene: 13.

The chain employs TRBV18 and TRBJ1-2; tentative D call: TRBD1 (5 bases). Germline CDR1 KGHSH, CDR2 LQKENI. The ends were cut back, 0 bases at V and 6 bases at J, with 14 bases in the middle. CDR3 length: 15 amino acids. The CDR3 loop is CASSPPGVGSDGYTF. The CDR3 DNA is TGTGCCAGCTCACCACCAGGGGTAGGGAGCGATGGCTACACCTTC.

This clonotype was seen a few times. V gene TRBV18 combines with J gene TRBJ1-5; weak D call: TRBD1 (5 bases). Germline CDR1 KGHSH, CDR2 LQKENI. V was trimmed by 2 bases and J by 5 bases, leaving 13 bases between them. CDR3 length equals 15 residues. The CDR3 DNA is TGTGCCAGCTCACCAAACCACGGGGGAGATCAGCCCCAGCATTTT. As protein: CASSPNHGGDQPQHF.